This passage covers 21 T cell receptor beta chains from one sample sequenced in a study of blood T cell repertoires in COVID-19. TCRdb's table, derived via immunoSEQ multiplex PCR, lists solely in-frame clones and lacks some. Here the sample spans about 170,000 clones, more than 85% being singletons. Sequencing was done on a sample of peripheral blood. The receptors here all came from a woman older than 75 in a cohort sampled during active or convalescent COVID-19.

The chain employs TRBV9 and TRBJ2-3; 9 bases are a match to TRBD1. Unmatched junction bases numbered 11, after V lost 3 bases and J lost 0 bases. The CDR3 loop spans 18 amino acids. Germline assignment: CDR1 SGDLS and CDR2 YYNGEE. The CDR3, as DNA: TGTGCCAGCAGCGAGAGCCGGGACAGGGCGGTGAGCACAGATACGCAGTATTTT. Its protein product is CASSESRDRAVSTDTQYF.

The J gene is TRBJ1-1, the V gene TRBV7-9, with D tentatively TRBD1 (6 bases). This CDR3 comprises 15 residues. Germline CDR1 is SEHNR and CDR2 is FQNEAQ (reference sequence). Trimming pared 5 bases from V and 5 bases from J, leaving 18 bases between. The CDR3 region is CASSAQDTQGTEAFF. The CDR3 DNA follows: TGTGCCAGCAGCGCTCAGGACACCCAGGGGACTGAAGCTTTCTTT.

The table lists this clone with a few counts. DNA for the CDR3: TGTGCCAGTAGTACCCGGGGTGAAGCTTTCTTT. Encoded protein: CASSTRGEAFF. The chain has TRBV19 and TRBJ1-1; D is uncertain. Trimming removed 4 bases at V and 7 bases at J, with 7 bases between. The CDR3 extends over 11 amino acids. Germline values: CDR1 LNHDA, CDR2 SQIVND (reference sequence).

This clone was found a few times. The chain combines TRBV5-1 with TRBJ1-3; D remains ambiguous. This CDR3 region has 18 residues. CDR1 and CDR2 from the germline V gene are SGHRS and YFSETQ. The V end was cut by 4 bases, the J end by 0 bases, with 20 bases between. In nucleotides, the CDR3 is TGCGCCAGCAGCCTCGGATCCCTTAGCTCTTTCTCTGGAAACACCATATATTTT. This translates into CASSLGSLSSFSGNTIYF.

This chain connects TRBV18 to TRBJ1-5; TRBD1 agrees at 9 bases. The germline gives CDR1 KGHSH, CDR2 LQKENI. The CDR3 runs to 14 residues. The trim removed 2 bases at V and 6 bases at J, leaving 2 bases unmatched. CDR3 protein: CASSPETGGQPQHF. The CDR3 bases are TGTGCCAGCTCACCAGAGACAGGGGGTCAGCCCCAGCATTTT. Full variable domain (rest looked up from reference TRBV18 and TRBJ1-5): NAGVMQNPRHLVRRRGQEARLRCSPMKGHSHVYWYRQLPEEGLKFMVYLQKENIIDESGMPKERFSAEFPKEGPSILRIQQVVRGDSAAYFCASSPETGGQPQHFGDGTRLSIL.

The rearrangement links TRBV14 to TRBJ1-1, with D possibly matching TRBD1 (5 bases). Trimming removed 0 bases at V and 4 bases at J, with 6 bases between. The CDR3 contains 13 residues. Germline CDR1 SGHDN, CDR2 FVKESK. The CDR3 nucleotides are TGTGCCAGCAGCCAAGAAGGGGCCACTGAAGCTTTCTTT. It codes for CASSQEGATEAFF.

This clone was recorded once. The chain employs TRBV28 and TRBJ1-1; TRBD1 might be the D (6 bases). Germline V gives CDR1 MDHEN, CDR2 SYDVKM. V was pared by 3 bases and J by 4 bases, with 15 bases between. The CDR3 runs 15 residues. The CDR3 here is CASSLRLGGLTEAFF. The CDR3 coding sequence is TGTGCCAGCAGTTTGCGACTCGGGGGGCTCACTGAAGCTTTCTTT. Together with reference TRBV28 and TRBJ1-1, the CDR3 gives the full variable domain: DVKVTQSSRYLVKRTGEKVFLECVQDMDHENMFWYRQDPGLGLRLIYFSYDVKMKEKGDIPEGYSVSREKKERFSLILESASTNQTSMYLCASSLRLGGLTEAFFGQGTRLTVV.

V is TRBV7-9 and J is TRBJ1-1; D ambiguous. V lost 3 bases and J 0 bases, leaving 8 bases between the germline ends. In germline, CDR1 is SEHNR, CDR2 FQNEAQ (reference sequence). This CDR3 region has 14 residues. The CDR3 here is CASSLQQLNTEAFF. CDR3 sequence (DNA): TGTGCCAGCAGCTTGCAACAGTTGAACACTGAAGCTTTCTTT.

CDR3 region: CACQSRGRGSPLHF. As DNA, the CDR3 is TGTGCCTGCCAAAGTAGAGGGCGAGGTTCACCCCTCCACTTT. This chain joins TRBV30 and TRBJ1-6; no firm D call. Germline V gives CDR1 GTSNPN, CDR2 SVGIG (reference sequence). The CDR3 has 14 amino acids. Trimming pared 6 bases from V and 9 bases from J, leaving 18 bases between.

The rearrangement joins TRBV7-6 to TRBJ2-5, with a weak D call TRBD2 (6 bases). CDR3 length equals 16 residues. Trimming took 2 bases from V and 4 from J, leaving 17 bases between them. The V gene's germline CDR1 is SGHVS and CDR2 FNYEAQ. CDR3 DNA sequence: TGTGCCAGCAGCTTATCCCCCCGGGGGATACGAGAGACCCAGTACTTC. Translating it yields CASSLSPRGIRETQYF.

This sequence joins TRBV12-3 or TRBV12-4 and TRBJ1-5; D is perhaps TRBD1 (5 bases). The length of the CDR3 is 12 residues. Trimming removed 6 bases at V and 4 bases at J, with 7 bases between. For the CDR3, the DNA is TGTGCCAGCAGGGGGGGTAATCAGCCCCAGCATTTT. Translating it yields CASRGGNQPQHF.

This sequence joins TRBV19 and TRBJ1-2; TRBD1 agrees at 7 bases. The CDR3 is 13 amino acids. J lost 3 bases, V lost 7 bases, and 5 bases had no gene match. The germline V gene encodes CDR1 LNHDA and CDR2 SQIVND (reference sequence). CDR3 DNA sequence: TGTGCCAGTACGACAGGGCCGGACTATGGCTACACCTTC. It encodes CASTTGPDYGYTF.

About this clone itself: The junction departs from germline at one end; a sequencing error may be responsible. V usage is TRBV9 and J usage is TRBJ2-3; D possibly corresponds to TRBD2 (5 bases). The V gene's germline CDR1 is SGDLS and CDR2 YYNGEE. This CDR3 has 15 amino acids. The CDR3 region has the DNA TGTGCCAGCAGCGCCCTCCGGGCTAGCACGGATACGCAGTATTTT. This codes for CASSALRASTDTQYF.

V and J are TRBV29-1 and TRBJ1-2; D uncertain. This CDR3 region has 9 residues. V lost 3 bases to trimming and J lost 14 bases, with 10 bases between them. Germline CDR1 reads SQVTM; CDR2 reads ANQGSEA. The CDR3 DNA reads as TGCAGCGTTGATGAAGCAGGAACCTTC. Protein product: CSVDEAGTF.

The chain is built from TRBV30 and TRBJ2-3; a possible D gene is TRBD2 (6 bases). V lost 4 bases and J lost 6, with 29 bases in between. The CDR3 has 18 amino acids. The germline V gene encodes CDR1 GTSNPN and CDR2 SVGIG (reference sequence). CDR3 DNA: TGTGCCTGGACCTCCCTCAGCGGGTGGGCCCTTTTAGCTGATACGCAGTATTTT. This translates into CAWTSLSGWALLADTQYF.

The chain carries TRBV19 and TRBJ1-1, with no clear D. The germline gives CDR1 LNHDA, CDR2 SQIVND (reference sequence). Deletions cut 5 bases from V and 5 bases from J, with 12 bases between. The CDR3 spans 13 residues. In DNA form, the CDR3 reads TGTGCCAGTAGTTTCGAACCGAGGACTGAAGCTTTCTTT. It is translated as CASSFEPRTEAFF.

V is TRBV24-1 and J is TRBJ2-7, with 8 bases lining up with TRBD1. The CDR3 sequence is 14 residues long. The germline gives CDR1 KGHDR, CDR2 SFDVKD. Trimming cost V 3 bases and J 7 bases; bases outside gene matches: 7. The CDR3 loop reads CATSDGDRPREQYF. Written as DNA, the CDR3 is TGTGCCACCAGTGATGGGGACAGGCCAAGGGAGCAGTACTTC.

The rearrangement uses TRBV10-3 and TRBJ1-5; the match to TRBD1 covers 8 bases. V dropped 7 bases and J dropped 4; count of bases not matched to a gene: 3. The CDR3 sequence is 13 residues long. Germline loops: CDR1 ENHRY, CDR2 SYGVKD. The CDR3 spells CAINRGANQPQHF. CDR3 in DNA: TGTGCCATCAACAGGGGGGCGAATCAGCCCCAGCATTTT.

The J gene is TRBJ2-2, the V gene TRBV5-4; TRBD2 might be the D (6 bases). V shed 0 bases and J shed 6 bases, with 21 bases lying between them. CDR1 is SGHNT and CDR2 is YYREEE in the germline V gene (reference sequence). The CDR3 is 18 amino acids. The CDR3 DNA reads TGTGCCAGCAGCTTGGCTGGTCGGATCGGGAGTGGGTCCGGGGAGCTGTTTTTT. Its translation is CASSLAGRIGSGSGELFF.

V is TRBV27 and J is TRBJ2-3; D is uncertain. V lost 6 bases, J lost 2 bases, and 9 bases lay in between. This CDR3 comprises 13 residues. CDR1 is MNHEY, CDR2 SMNVEV, per germline (reference sequence). The CDR3 loop reads CASRSLNTDTQYF. Written as DNA, the CDR3 is TGTGCCAGCAGAAGCTTAAACACAGATACGCAGTATTTT.

The chain combines TRBV10-1 with TRBJ2-7, with TRBD1 as a possible D gene (6 bases). This CDR3 is built from 12 residues. Trimming removed 9 bases from V and 5 bases from J, with 14 bases in between. Germline V gene sequence: CDR1 WNHNN, CDR2 SYGVQD (reference sequence). The CDR3 region has the DNA TGCGCCAGTGGGGACAAAAGTGACGAGCAGTACGTC. Its protein is CASGDKSDEQYV.